The clone carrying this T cell receptor (beta chain) was observed a handful of times. Its cognate antigen is unknown. One entry per CDR3 protein results from TCRdb running MiXCR on the 5' RACE reads. The sample carries over 40,000 distinct CDR3 sequences, 9% to 15% recorded once. The data were taken from a study of T-cell memory formation after mild COVID-19. Study summary: Among the donors, TCR clusters were largely specific to each donor.

Overall study findings and caveats: For contracting clones, CD4+ ones sat mainly in CM and EM, CD8+ in EMRA.

This CDR3 is 17 amino acids long. Germline-derived CDR1 and CDR2 are GTSNPN and SVGIG (reference sequence). The V and J ends lost 1 base and 2 bases respectively, with 19 bases between them. Sequences were obtained from PBMCs or a T cell subset sorted from them (not recorded which). This clonotype was obtained from a young man who had mild COVID-19 (a few samples of this study predate the infection). Cell type and time point are not known. This rearrangement joins TRBV30 to TRBJ2-3; D ambiguous. The CDR3 DNA sequence: TGTGCCTGGAGTGATCCCGGGCCTACCTTGGCCACAGATACGCAGTATTTT. It encodes CAWSDPGPTLATDTQYF. The full variable domain, in which reference TRBV30 and TRBJ2-3 provide the parts outside the CDR3, is SQTIHQWPATLVQPVGSPLSLECTVEGTSNPNLYWYRQAAGRGLQLLFYSVGIGQISSEVPQNLSASRPQDRQFILSSKKLLLSDSGFYLCAWSDPGPTLATDTQYFGPGTRLTVL.